This T cell receptor (beta chain) stems from a study of CD8 T cells in ankylosing spondylitis. Notes on this clonotype: Its antigen is currently unknown.

Study findings and constraints: Clones linked to disease, bearing a CD8+ phenotype, were relatively rare in peripheral blood. Within ankylosing spondylitis blood, a TCR beta motif made up of roughly eight highly homologous variants appeared to be characteristic. Disease-linked clones reportedly concentrated significantly in matched ankylosing spondylitis synovial fluid.

Quantitative molecular-barcoded 5'-RACE generated the TCR beta libraries. Using its own MiXCR run on the 5' RACE reads, TCRdb lists one record per CDR3 protein. There are about 240,000 distinct CDR3 sequences in the sample; around 11% occur only once, and 6% to 8% lies in the top ten. Trimming removed 8 bases at V and 0 bases at J, with 14 bases between. This CDR3 is 16 amino acids long. The germline CDR1 and CDR2 sequences are SGHVS and FNYEAQ. The sequence came from a male donor with ankylosing spondylitis or in good health (not recorded which). The chain couples TRBV7-6 to TRBJ2-6; maybe TRBD2 (5 bases). Sequencing input: blood, either unsorted or a sorted T cell fraction (not recorded which). The CDR3 is CASAKISGSGANVLTF. CDR3 DNA: TGTGCCAGCGCCAAGATAAGCGGCTCTGGGGCCAACGTCCTGACTTTC.